This T cell receptor (beta chain) stems from a study of blood T cell repertoires in COVID-19. Across the whole study: Samples taken during acute and convalescent COVID-19 were collected in the United States, Italy and Spain. PBMCs, B-cell-depleted T cells, or T cells were the source of the cDNA or gDNA that made up the material.

The protocol was immunoSEQ multiplex PCR, while the TCRdb copy is restricted to in-frame clones and leaves out a portion. The sample includes tens of thousands of clones, approximately 85% of them seen just once. This receptor was identified in an elderly man with acute or convalescent COVID-19. Material for sequencing was peripheral blood.

The CDR3 here is CASSFWESNQPQHF. CDR3 in DNA: TGTGCCAGCAGTTTTTGGGAGAGCAATCAGCCCCAGCATTTT. The V call is TRBV6-2 or TRBV6-3, the J call TRBJ1-5; the D is unclear. The V and J ends lost 4 bases and 1 base respectively, with 8 bases between them. Per the germline V gene, CDR1 is MNHEY and CDR2 is SVGEGT. There are 14 residues in the CDR3.